The T cell receptor (beta chain) described here comes from a study of T cell responses to AZD1222 COVID-19 vaccine. CDR1 is SGHRS, CDR2 YFSETQ, per germline. The CDR3 is made up of 14 amino acids. V lost 3 bases, J lost 3 bases, and 13 bases lay in between. Here immunoSEQ multiplex PCR was the method, and the copy in TCRdb shows in-frame clones only, minus some. Of over 110,000 clones in the sample, under 95% are singletons; the top ten hold around 4.7%. This chain joins TRBV5-1 and TRBJ2-7; D possibly corresponds to TRBD2 (6 bases). The receptor's source is an adult in good health. The sequenced sample was peripheral blood, obtained on day 0 of AZD1222 vaccination. CDR3 nucleotides: TGCGCCAGCAGCTCGCAGGGCGGGGACTACGAGCAGTACTTC. It translates to CASSSQGGDYEQYF. Full variable domain (rest looked up from reference TRBV5-1 and TRBJ2-7): KAGVTQTPRYLIKTRGQQVTLSCSPISGHRSVSWYQQTPGQGLQFLFEYFSETQRNKGNFPGRFSGRQFSNSRSEMNVSTLELGDSALYLCASSSQGGDYEQYFGPGTRLTVT.